The sequence of this T cell receptor beta chain was determined in a study of cytomegalovirus exposure and HLA in healthy donors. In the PCR, 60 Vbeta and 13 Jbeta primers were used. Data came from immunoSEQ multiplex PCR; TCRdb stores just in-frame clones and leaves some out. The repertoire consists of 100,000 to 120,000 clones, with about 73% occurring once and the leading ten covering around 1.3%. The sample comprised PBMCs. This TCR was recovered from a woman in her thirties in good health and CMV-seronegative.

DNA of the CDR3: TGTGCCAGCAGCTTACCAGGTTGGGAGACCCAGTACTTC. Encoded protein: CASSLPGWETQYF. The rearrangement joins TRBV7-2 to TRBJ2-5; D uncertain. V was shortened by 2 bases and J by 5 bases, with 9 bases between the two germline ends. The V gene's germline CDR1 is SGHTA and CDR2 FQGNSA. This CDR3 has 13 residues.